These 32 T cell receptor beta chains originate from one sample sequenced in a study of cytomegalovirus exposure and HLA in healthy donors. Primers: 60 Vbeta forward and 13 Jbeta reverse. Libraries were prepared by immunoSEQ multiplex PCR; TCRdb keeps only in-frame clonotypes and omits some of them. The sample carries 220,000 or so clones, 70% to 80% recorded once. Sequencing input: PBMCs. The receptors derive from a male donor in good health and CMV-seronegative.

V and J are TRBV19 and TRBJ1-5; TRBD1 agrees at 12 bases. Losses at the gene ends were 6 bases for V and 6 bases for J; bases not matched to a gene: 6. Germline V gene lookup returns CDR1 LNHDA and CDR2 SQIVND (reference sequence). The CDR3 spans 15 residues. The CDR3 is CASRGGTGGGQPQHF. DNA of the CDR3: TGTGCCAGTAGAGGGGGGACAGGGGGCGGTCAGCCCCAGCATTTT. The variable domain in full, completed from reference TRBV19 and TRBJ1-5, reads DGGITQSPKYLFRKEGQNVTLSCEQNLNHDAMYWYRQDPGQGLRLIYYSQIVNDFQKGDIAEGYSVSREKKESFPLTVTSAQKNPTAFYLCASRGGTGGGQPQHFGDGTRLSIL.

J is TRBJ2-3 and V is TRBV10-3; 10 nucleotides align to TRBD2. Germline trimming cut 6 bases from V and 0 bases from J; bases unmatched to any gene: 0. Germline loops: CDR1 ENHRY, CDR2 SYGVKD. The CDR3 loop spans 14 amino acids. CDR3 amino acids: CAIRAGGSTDTQYF. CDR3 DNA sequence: TGTGCCATCAGAGCGGGAGGGAGCACAGATACGCAGTATTTT.

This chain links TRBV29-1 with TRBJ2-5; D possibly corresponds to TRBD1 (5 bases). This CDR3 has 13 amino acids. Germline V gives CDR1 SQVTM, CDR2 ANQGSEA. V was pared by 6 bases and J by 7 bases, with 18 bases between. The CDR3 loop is CSVRQAIQGTQYF. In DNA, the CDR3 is TGCAGCGTCCGCCAGGCAATTCAGGGGACCCAGTACTTC.

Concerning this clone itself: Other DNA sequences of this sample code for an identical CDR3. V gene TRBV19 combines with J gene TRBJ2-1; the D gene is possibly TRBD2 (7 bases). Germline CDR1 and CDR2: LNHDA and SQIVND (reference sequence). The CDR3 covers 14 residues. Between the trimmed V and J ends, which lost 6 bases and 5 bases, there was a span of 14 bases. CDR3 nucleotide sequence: TGTGCCAGTAGCAGAGGGGGGGACAACAATGAGCAGTTCTTC. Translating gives CASSRGGDNNEQFF.

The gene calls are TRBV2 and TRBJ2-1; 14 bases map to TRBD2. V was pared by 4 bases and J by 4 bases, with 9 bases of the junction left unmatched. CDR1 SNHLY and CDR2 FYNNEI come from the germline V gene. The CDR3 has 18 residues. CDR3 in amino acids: CASSGEGGLAGVYNEQFF. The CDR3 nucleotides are TGTGCCAGCAGTGGCGAGGGGGGACTAGCGGGAGTTTACAATGAGCAGTTCTTC.

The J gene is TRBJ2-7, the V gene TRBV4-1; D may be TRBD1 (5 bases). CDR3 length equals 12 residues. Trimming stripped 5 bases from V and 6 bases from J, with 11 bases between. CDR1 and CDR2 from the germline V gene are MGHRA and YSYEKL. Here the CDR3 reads CASSTPGSEQYF. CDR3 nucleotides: TGCGCCAGCAGCACCCCAGGGTCCGAGCAGTACTTC.

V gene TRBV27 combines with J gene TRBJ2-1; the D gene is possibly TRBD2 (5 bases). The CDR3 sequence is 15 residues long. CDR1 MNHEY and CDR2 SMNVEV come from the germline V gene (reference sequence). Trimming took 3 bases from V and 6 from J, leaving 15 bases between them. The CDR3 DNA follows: TGTGCCAGCAGTTTCGCGATCGGGGTCCCCAATGAGCAGTTCTTC. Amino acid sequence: CASSFAIGVPNEQFF.

As DNA, the CDR3 is TGCGCCAGCAGTGATGAGCGGGAGTTGGCCGGGGAGCTGTTTTTT. It translates to CASSDERELAGELFF. This chain uses TRBV10-1 with TRBJ1-3; 8 nucleotides align to TRBD2. The DNA end lines up better with TRBJ2-2; the J call may be wrong. This CDR3 has 15 residues. Germline assignment: CDR1 WNHNN and CDR2 SYGVQD (reference sequence).

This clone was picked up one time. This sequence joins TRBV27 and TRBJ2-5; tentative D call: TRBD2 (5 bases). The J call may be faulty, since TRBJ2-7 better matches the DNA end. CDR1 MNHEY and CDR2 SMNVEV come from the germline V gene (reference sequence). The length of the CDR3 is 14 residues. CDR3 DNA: TGTGCCAGCAGTTCTGTGGACTCCCCCATCGAGCAGTACTTC. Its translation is CASSSVDSPIEQYF.

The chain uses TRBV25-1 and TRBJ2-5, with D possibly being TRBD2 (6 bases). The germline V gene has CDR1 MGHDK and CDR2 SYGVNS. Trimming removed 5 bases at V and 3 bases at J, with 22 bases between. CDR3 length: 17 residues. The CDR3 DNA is TGTGCCAGCAGTAAGGGGATCGGAGGGATGGTAAAAGAGACCCAGTACTTC. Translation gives CASSKGIGGMVKETQYF.

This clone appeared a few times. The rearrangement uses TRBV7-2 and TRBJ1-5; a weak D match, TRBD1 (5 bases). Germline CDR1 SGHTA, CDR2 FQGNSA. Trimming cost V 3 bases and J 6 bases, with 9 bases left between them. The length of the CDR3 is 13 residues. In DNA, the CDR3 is TGTGCCAGCAGCTTCGCAGGGCCTCAGCCCCAGCATTTT. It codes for CASSFAGPQPQHF.

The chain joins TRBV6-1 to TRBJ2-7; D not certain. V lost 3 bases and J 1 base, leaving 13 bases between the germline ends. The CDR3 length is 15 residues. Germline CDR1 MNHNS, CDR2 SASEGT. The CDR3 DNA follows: TGTGCCAGCAGTGATCGGCAGGTCGGATCCTACGAGCAGTACTTC. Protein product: CASSDRQVGSYEQYF.

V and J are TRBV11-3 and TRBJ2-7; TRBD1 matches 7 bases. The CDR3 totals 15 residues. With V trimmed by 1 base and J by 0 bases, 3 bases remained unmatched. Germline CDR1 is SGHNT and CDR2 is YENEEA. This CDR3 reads CASSLGAGGSYEQYF. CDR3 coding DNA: TGTGCCAGCAGCTTAGGGGCAGGGGGCTCCTACGAGCAGTACTTC. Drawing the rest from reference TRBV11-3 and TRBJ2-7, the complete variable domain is EAGVVQSPRYKIIEKKQPVAFWCNPISGHNTLYWYLQNLGQGPELLIRYENEEAVDDSQLPKDRFSAERLKGVDSTLKIQPAELGDSAVYLCASSLGAGGSYEQYFGPGTRLTVT.

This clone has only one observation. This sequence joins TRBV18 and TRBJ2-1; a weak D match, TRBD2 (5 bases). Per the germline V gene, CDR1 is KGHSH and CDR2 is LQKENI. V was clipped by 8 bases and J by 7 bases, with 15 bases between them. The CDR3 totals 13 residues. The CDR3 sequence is CASRRDLGNEQFF. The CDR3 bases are TGTGCCAGCCGTCGGGATTTGGGGAATGAGCAGTTCTTC.

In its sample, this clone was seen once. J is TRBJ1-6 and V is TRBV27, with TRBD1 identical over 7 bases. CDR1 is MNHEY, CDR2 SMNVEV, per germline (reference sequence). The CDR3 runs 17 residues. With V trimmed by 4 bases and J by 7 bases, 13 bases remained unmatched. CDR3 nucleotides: TGTGCCAGCAGTTCCTTCACAGGGGTAGGCCCCAATTCACCCCTCCACTTT. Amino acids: CASSSFTGVGPNSPLHF.

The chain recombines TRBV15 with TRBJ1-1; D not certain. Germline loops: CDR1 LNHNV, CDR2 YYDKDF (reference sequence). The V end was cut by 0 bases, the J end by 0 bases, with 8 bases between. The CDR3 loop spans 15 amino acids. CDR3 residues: CATSRDAGVNTEAFF. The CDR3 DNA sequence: TGTGCCACCAGCAGAGATGCCGGAGTGAACACTGAAGCTTTCTTT.

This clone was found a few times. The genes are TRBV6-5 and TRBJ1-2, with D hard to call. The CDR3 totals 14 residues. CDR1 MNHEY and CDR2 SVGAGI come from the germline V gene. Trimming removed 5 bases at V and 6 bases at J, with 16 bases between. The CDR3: CASSQGGPANGYTF. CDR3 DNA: TGTGCCAGCAGTCAAGGAGGACCGGCTAATGGCTACACCTTC.

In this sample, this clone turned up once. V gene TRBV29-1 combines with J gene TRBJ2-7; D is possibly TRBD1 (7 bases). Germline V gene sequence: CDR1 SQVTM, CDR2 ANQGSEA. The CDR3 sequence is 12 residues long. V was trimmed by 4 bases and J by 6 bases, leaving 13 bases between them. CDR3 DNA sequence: TGCAGCGTTGTGACAGGGACTGGCGAGCAGTACTTC. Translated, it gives CSVVTGTGEQYF.

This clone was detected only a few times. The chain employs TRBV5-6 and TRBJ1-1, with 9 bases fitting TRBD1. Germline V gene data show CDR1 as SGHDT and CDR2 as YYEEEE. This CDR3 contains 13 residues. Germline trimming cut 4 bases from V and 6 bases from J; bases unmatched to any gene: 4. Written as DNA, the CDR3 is TGTGCCAGCAGCCGGGACAGGGTTGCTGAAGCTTTCTTT. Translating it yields CASSRDRVAEAFF.

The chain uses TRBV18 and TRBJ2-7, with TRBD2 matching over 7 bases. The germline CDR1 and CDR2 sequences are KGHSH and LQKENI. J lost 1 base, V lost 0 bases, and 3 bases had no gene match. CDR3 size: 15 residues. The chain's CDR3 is CASSPPGGRSYEQYF. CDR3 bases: TGTGCCAGCTCACCACCGGGCGGGAGATCCTACGAGCAGTACTTC.

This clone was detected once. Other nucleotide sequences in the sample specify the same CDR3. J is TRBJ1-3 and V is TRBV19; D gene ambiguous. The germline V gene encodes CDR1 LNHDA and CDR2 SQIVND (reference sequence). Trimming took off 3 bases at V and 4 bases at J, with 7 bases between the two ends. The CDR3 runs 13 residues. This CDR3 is CASSILSGNTIYF. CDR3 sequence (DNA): TGTGCCAGTAGTATTTTATCGGGAAACACCATATATTTT.

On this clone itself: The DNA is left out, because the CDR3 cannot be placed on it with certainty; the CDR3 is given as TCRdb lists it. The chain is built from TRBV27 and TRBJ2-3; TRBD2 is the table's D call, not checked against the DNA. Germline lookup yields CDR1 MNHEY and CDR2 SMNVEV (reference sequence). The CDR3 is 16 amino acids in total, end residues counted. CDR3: CASSSSGGGYTDTQYF.

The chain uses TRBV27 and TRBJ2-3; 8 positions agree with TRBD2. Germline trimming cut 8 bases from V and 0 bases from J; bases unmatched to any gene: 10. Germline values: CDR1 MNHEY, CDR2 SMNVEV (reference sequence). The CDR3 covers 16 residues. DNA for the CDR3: TGTGCCAGCGGGAGAATAGCGGGACGGAGCACAGATACGCAGTATTTT. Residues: CASGRIAGRSTDTQYF.

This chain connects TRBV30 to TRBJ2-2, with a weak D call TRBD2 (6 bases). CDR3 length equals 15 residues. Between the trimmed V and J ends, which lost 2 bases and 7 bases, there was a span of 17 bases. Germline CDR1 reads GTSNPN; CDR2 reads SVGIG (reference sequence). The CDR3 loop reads CAWSPSWGLIGELFF. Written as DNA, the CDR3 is TGTGCCTGGAGTCCTTCGTGGGGACTCATCGGGGAGCTGTTTTTT.

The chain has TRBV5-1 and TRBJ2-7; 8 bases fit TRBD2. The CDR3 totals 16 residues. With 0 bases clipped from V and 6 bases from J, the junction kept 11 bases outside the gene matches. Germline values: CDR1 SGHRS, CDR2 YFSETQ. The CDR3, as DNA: TGCGCCAGCAGCTTGGGCGCGGGAGGTTTCGGTGGCGAGCAGTACTTC. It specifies CASSLGAGGFGGEQYF.

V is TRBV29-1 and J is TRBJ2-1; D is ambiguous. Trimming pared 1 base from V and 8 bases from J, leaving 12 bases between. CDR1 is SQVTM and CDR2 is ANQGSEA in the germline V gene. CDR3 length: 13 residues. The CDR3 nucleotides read TGCAGCGTTGAAGCGACTGGTTTTGATGAGCAGTTCTTC. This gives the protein CSVEATGFDEQFF.

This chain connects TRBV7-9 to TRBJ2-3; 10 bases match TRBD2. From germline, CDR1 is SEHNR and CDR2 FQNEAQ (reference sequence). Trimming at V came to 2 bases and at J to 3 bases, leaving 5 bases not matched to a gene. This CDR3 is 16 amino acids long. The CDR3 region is CASSLKASGRTDTQYF. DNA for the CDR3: TGTGCCAGCAGCTTAAAGGCTAGCGGGAGAACAGATACGCAGTATTTT.

In nucleotides, the CDR3 is TGTGCCAGCAGAACTAGCGGGAGGATAAAAAACATTCAGTACTTC. This gives the protein CASRTSGRIKNIQYF. The chain combines TRBV27 with TRBJ2-4, with 12 bases lining up with TRBD2. The germline CDR1 and CDR2 sequences are MNHEY and SMNVEV (reference sequence). This CDR3 has 15 amino acids. V shed 6 bases and J 4 bases; nucleotides not matched to a gene: 4.

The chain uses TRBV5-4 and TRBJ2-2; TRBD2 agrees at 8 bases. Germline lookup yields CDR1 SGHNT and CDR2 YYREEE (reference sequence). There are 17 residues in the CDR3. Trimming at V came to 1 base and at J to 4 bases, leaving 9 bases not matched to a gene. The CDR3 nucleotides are TGTGCCAGCAGCTTGAACGGGAGGGCCTATCTCACCGGGGAGCTGTTTTTT. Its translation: CASSLNGRAYLTGELFF.

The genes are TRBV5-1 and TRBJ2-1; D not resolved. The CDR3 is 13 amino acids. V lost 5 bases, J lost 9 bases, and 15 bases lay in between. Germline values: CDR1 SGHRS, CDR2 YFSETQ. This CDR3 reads CASRHGVEVEQFF. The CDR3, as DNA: TGCGCCAGCAGACATGGAGTTGAGGTTGAGCAGTTCTTC.

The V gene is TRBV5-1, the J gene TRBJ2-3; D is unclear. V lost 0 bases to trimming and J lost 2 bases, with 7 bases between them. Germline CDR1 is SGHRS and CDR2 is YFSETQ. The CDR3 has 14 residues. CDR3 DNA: TGCGCCAGCAGCTTGGACGGTTTCACAGATACGCAGTATTTT. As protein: CASSLDGFTDTQYF.

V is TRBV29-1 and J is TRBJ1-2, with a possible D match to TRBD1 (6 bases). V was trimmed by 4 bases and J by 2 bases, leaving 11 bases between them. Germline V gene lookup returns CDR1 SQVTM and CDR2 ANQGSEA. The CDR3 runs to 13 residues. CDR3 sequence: CSVVRTENYGYTF. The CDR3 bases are TGCAGCGTTGTAAGGACAGAAAACTATGGCTACACCTTC. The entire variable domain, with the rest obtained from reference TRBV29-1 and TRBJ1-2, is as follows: SAVISQKPSRDICQRGTSLTIQCQVDSQVTMMFWYRQQPGQSLTLIATANQGSEATYESGFVIDKFPISRPNLTFSTLTVSNMSPEDSSIYLCSVVRTENYGYTFGSGTRLTVV.